The 6 T cell receptor beta chains listed next were all sequenced from one sample in a study of CD8 T cells in ankylosing spondylitis. TCRdb ran MiXCR on the 5' RACE reads and lists one entry per CDR3 protein. Among about 130,000 distinct CDR3 sequences listed, about an eighth were seen once. The sample comprised blood, either unsorted or a sorted T cell fraction (not recorded which). The origin of the receptors is a female donor with ankylosing spondylitis or in good health (not recorded which).

This clonotype has a count of ten or more. The chain recombines TRBV7-2 with TRBJ1-2; possibly TRBD1 for D (6 bases). The CDR3 totals 15 residues. Germline V gene data show CDR1 as SGHTA and CDR2 as FQGNSA. V dropped 5 bases and J dropped 4 bases, with 17 bases sitting between them. CDR3 residues: CASSPQDRSPYGYTF. The CDR3 bases are TGTGCCAGCAGCCCCCAAGACAGGTCCCCCTATGGCTACACCTTC.

This clonotype was seen a handful of times. The chain has TRBV19 and TRBJ1-1; D may be TRBD1 (6 bases). Germline values: CDR1 LNHDA, CDR2 SQIVND (reference sequence). Trimming removed 4 bases from V and 4 bases from J, with 13 bases in between. CDR3 size: 14 residues. The CDR3 coding sequence is TGTGCCAGTAGTAAACAGGGTCAGAGCACTGAAGCTTTCTTT. It codes for CASSKQGQSTEAFF.

This clonotype was counted ten times or more. The J gene is TRBJ2-2, the V gene TRBV7-2; D perhaps matches TRBD1 (5 bases). The germline gives CDR1 SGHTA, CDR2 FQGNSA. The CDR3 length is 15 residues. The germline V and J ends were trimmed by 4 bases and 0 bases, with 9 bases remaining between them. The CDR3 nucleotides are TGTGCCAGCAGCTCACAGGCGACGAACACCGGGGAGCTGTTTTTT. This translates into CASSSQATNTGELFF.

The table lists this clonotype with many counts. This chain uses TRBV5-1 with TRBJ2-2; D is unresolved. Germline CDR1 SGHRS, CDR2 YFSETQ. V lost 4 bases and J 6 bases, leaving 10 bases between the germline ends. This CDR3 has 13 amino acids. CDR3 bases: TGCGCCAGCAGCCCCCCGATGGCCGGGGAGCTGTTTTTT. Amino acid sequence: CASSPPMAGELFF.

This clonotype has at least ten counts. The chain combines TRBV27 with TRBJ1-1; perhaps TRBD1 as D (5 bases). Between the trimmed V and J ends, which lost 3 bases and 4 bases, there was a span of 9 bases. This CDR3 region has 13 residues. Germline V gene lookup returns CDR1 MNHEY and CDR2 SMNVEV (reference sequence). DNA of the CDR3: TGTGCCAGCAGTTTTCGGGGGTCCACTGAAGCTTTCTTT. It specifies CASSFRGSTEAFF.

This clonotype was counted once. The CDR3 DNA reads as TGTGCCAGCAGCGCCACCGGGACAGACAATCAGCCCCAGCATTTT. Translation gives CASSATGTDNQPQHF. This chain joins TRBV7-9 and TRBJ1-5, with TRBD1 matching over 7 bases. Losses at the gene ends were 5 bases for V and 3 bases for J; bases not matched to a gene: 7. The CDR3 consists of 15 residues. Germline V lookup: CDR1 SEHNR, CDR2 FQNEAQ (reference sequence).